The rows below give T cell receptor beta chains drawn from one sample of a study of neurological immune-mediated disorders. TCRdb reprocessed the 5' RACE reads with MiXCR, giving one entry per CDR3 protein. Among 65,000 to 90,000 distinct CDR3 sequences listed, roughly 4.8% were seen once. Source material: PBMCs. All receptors derive from a woman aged 25 to 39 with multiple sclerosis. The conserved cysteine and the conserved F or W are not part of the CDR3 here.

V gene: TRBV7-2; J gene: TRBJ2-3; CDR3 protein: ASTPWGSGRPDTQY
V gene: TRBV5-1; J gene: TRBJ2-2; CDR3 protein: ASSRTYSGELF
V gene: TRBV15; J gene: TRBJ2-7; CDR3 protein: ATSQGSSYEQY
V gene: TRBV20-1; J gene: TRBJ1-5; CDR3 protein: SALFGTDSNQPQH
V gene: TRBV20-1; J gene: TRBJ2-4; CDR3 protein: SARAGQLAKNIQY
V gene: TRBV6-6; J gene: TRBJ1-1; CDR3 protein: ASSFGMETEAF
V gene: TRBV19; J gene: TRBJ1-1; CDR3 protein: ATRAGLNTEAF
V gene: TRBV7-9; J gene: TRBJ2-2; CDR3 protein: ASSLSSVLDPTGELF
V gene: TRBV9; J gene: TRBJ1-1; CDR3 protein: ASSAETTATEAF
V gene: TRBV7-8; J gene: TRBJ2-2; CDR3 protein: ASSFLVNPQAPGELF
V gene: TRBV4-1; J gene: TRBJ1-1; CDR3 protein: ASSQEETGRLNTEAF
V gene: TRBV5-1; J gene: TRBJ2-1; CDR3 protein: ASSFDPTGGWDEQF
V gene: TRBV12-3/TRBV12-4; J gene: TRBJ1-1; CDR3 protein: ASSLGLANTEAF
V gene: TRBV20-1; J gene: TRBJ1-5; CDR3 protein: SARERVLDQPQH
V gene: TRBV20-1; J gene: TRBJ2-1; CDR3 protein: SAREGLAVNNEQF
V gene: TRBV15; J gene: TRBJ2-4; CDR3 protein: ATSRDVEVSKNIQY
V gene: TRBV5-1; J gene: TRBJ2-3; CDR3 protein: ASSLAVAGNTDTQY
V gene: TRBV5-1; J gene: TRBJ2-7; CDR3 protein: ASSPVPGTGGLYEQY
V gene: TRBV20-1; J gene: TRBJ1-6; CDR3 protein: SASVVSSYNSPLH
V gene: TRBV24-1; J gene: TRBJ2-5; CDR3 protein: ATSEVRVGSETQY
V gene: TRBV20-1; J gene: TRBJ2-3; CDR3 protein: SATNRGLWSTDTQY
V gene: TRBV20-1; J gene: TRBJ2-1; CDR3 protein: SATTGPPYNEQF
V gene: TRBV12-3/TRBV12-4; J gene: TRBJ1-5; CDR3 protein: ASSFGQGSNKTQN
V gene: TRBV5-1; J gene: TRBJ2-3; CDR3 protein: ASSLRGLSTDTQY
V gene: TRBV5-1; J gene: TRBJ2-1; CDR3 protein: ASSLGAGGYNEQF
V gene: TRBV20-1; J gene: TRBJ2-3; CDR3 protein: SASLLAGTDTQY